The 31 T cell receptor beta chains given below trace back to one sample, sequenced in a study of blood T cell repertoires in COVID-19 (dated by TCRdb to the early 2020s). Library preparation used the immunoSEQ multiplex PCR assay. The table comes from immuneACCESS by way of TCRdb, which keeps in-frame sequences with V and J called. Part of the clones is missing from these tables; in studies checked, under half for an unresolved V gene and the rest for unknown reasons. This sample is represented by 270,000 or so clones; 81% of them were singletons. Jointly, the top ten make up around 2.9% of the sample. The specimen was peripheral blood. These receptor sequences come from an older woman with active or convalescent COVID-19.

This chain connects TRBV11-2 to TRBJ1-4; D perhaps matches TRBD1 (6 bases). Germline-derived CDR1 and CDR2 are SGHAT and FQNNGV. Trimming shortened V by 5 bases and J by 8 bases, and 12 bases separated the two germline ends. The CDR3 covers 13 residues. CDR3 nucleotide sequence: TGTGCCAGCAGCCGCGACAGGAAAGAAAAACTGTTTTTT. Residues: CASSRDRKEKLFF.

This clone came up once. The chain employs TRBV19 and TRBJ2-5; 8 positions agree with TRBD2. Trimming at V came to 5 bases and at J to 2 bases, leaving 16 bases not matched to a gene. CDR3 length: 18 residues. The germline CDR1 and CDR2 sequences are LNHDA and SQIVND (reference sequence). The CDR3 DNA reads as TGTGCCAGTAGTTCTTATAGGGTGGATAGCGGGGATCAAGAGACCCAGTACTTC. It yields the protein CASSSYRVDSGDQETQYF. The full variable domain, its missing parts supplied by reference TRBV19 and TRBJ2-5, is DGGITQSPKYLFRKEGQNVTLSCEQNLNHDAMYWYRQDPGQGLRLIYYSQIVNDFQKGDIAEGYSVSREKKESFPLTVTSAQKNPTAFYLCASSSYRVDSGDQETQYFGPGTRLLVL.

The table lists this clone with a few counts. The chain couples TRBV12-5 to TRBJ2-1; 10 positions agree with TRBD1. Germline V lookup: CDR1 LGHNT, CDR2 FRNRAP. The CDR3 totals 15 residues. The V gene end was trimmed by 3 bases and the J gene end by 5 bases; junction bases not matched to a gene: 4. CDR3 nucleotides: TGTGCTAGTGGTTTAAGGGACAGGGGTAACAATGAGCAGTTCTTC. Translated, it gives CASGLRDRGNNEQFF.

This clone was detected many times. DNA for the CDR3: TGTGCCAGCAGCGCCGACAGGGAGAGCTCCTACGAGCAGTACTTC. It is translated as CASSADRESSYEQYF. The gene calls are TRBV4-2 and TRBJ2-7; TRBD1 agrees at 7 bases. Trimming removed 5 bases from V and 0 bases from J; junction bases left unmatched: 7. The CDR3 contains 15 residues. The V gene's germline CDR1 is LGHNA and CDR2 YNFKEQ.

The chain couples TRBV5-1 to TRBJ1-2; D is possibly TRBD1 (6 bases). This CDR3 is built from 14 residues. Deletions cut 4 bases from V and 10 bases from J, with 20 bases between. CDR1 and CDR2 from the germline V gene are SGHRS and YFSETQ. CDR3 nucleotide sequence: TGCGCCAGCAGCCCTGACAGGTTAGACGACCTCTACACCTTC. The encoded protein is CASSPDRLDDLYTF.

The rearrangement links TRBV4-2 to TRBJ1-2, with a weak D call TRBD1 (5 bases). V was trimmed by 4 bases and J by 2 bases, leaving 14 bases between them. The CDR3 loop spans 15 amino acids. Per the germline V gene, CDR1 is LGHNA and CDR2 is YNFKEQ. Written as DNA, the CDR3 is TGTGCCAGCAGCCCCTCACCGCCAGGGAACTATGGCTACACCTTC. Protein product: CASSPSPPGNYGYTF.

J is TRBJ1-2 and V is TRBV4-2, with D possibly being TRBD1 (6 bases). The CDR3 contains 15 residues. Germline assignment: CDR1 LGHNA and CDR2 YNFKEQ. Trimming pared 0 bases from V and 7 bases from J, leaving 15 bases between. The chain's CDR3 is CASSQDLGGEGGYTF. The CDR3 region has the DNA TGTGCCAGCAGCCAAGATCTTGGGGGCGAGGGTGGCTACACCTTC.

V is TRBV7-2 and J is TRBJ2-1, with 10 bases fitting TRBD1. The CDR3 loop spans 15 amino acids. V dropped 6 bases and J dropped 0; count of bases not matched to a gene: 2. Germline values: CDR1 SGHTA, CDR2 FQGNSA. The CDR3 nucleotides are TGTGCCAGCAGGGGACAGGGGAGCTCCTACAATGAGCAGTTCTTC. Protein: CASRGQGSSYNEQFF. Full variable domain (outside the CDR3, taken from reference TRBV7-2 and TRBJ2-1): GAGVSQSPSNKVTEKGKDVELRCDPISGHTALYWYRQSLGQGLEFLIYFQGNSAPDKSGLPSDRFSAERTGGSVSTLTIQRTQQEDSAVYLCASRGQGSSYNEQFFGPGTRLTVL.

The sample holds a few counts of this clone. The chain has TRBV5-1 and TRBJ2-3; 9 bases are shared with TRBD2. Unmatched junction bases numbered 4, after V lost 7 bases and J lost 1 base. The CDR3 extends over 14 amino acids. Germline V lookup: CDR1 SGHRS, CDR2 YFSETQ. The CDR3 coding sequence is TGCGCCAGCCACTCTAGCGGGGGCACAGATACGCAGTATTTT. Translation gives CASHSSGGTDTQYF.

V gene TRBV2 combines with J gene TRBJ2-7; 7 positions agree with TRBD1. Losses at the gene ends were 0 bases for V and 3 bases for J; bases not matched to a gene: 2. The CDR3 has 14 residues. CDR1 is SNHLY, CDR2 FYNNEI, per germline. The CDR3 DNA reads as TGTGCCAGCAGTGAAGCGGGACAGCACTACGAGCAGTACTTC. Amino acids: CASSEAGQHYEQYF.

The chain carries TRBV6-5 and TRBJ1-2; D might be TRBD1 (5 bases). This CDR3 is 15 amino acids long. V lost 5 bases to trimming and J lost 5 bases, with 18 bases between them. Germline V lookup: CDR1 MNHEY, CDR2 SVGAGI. Here the CDR3 DNA reads TGTGCCAGCAGTCCTGGGGGGGGAACGGTTTATGGCTACACCTTC. Amino acids: CASSPGGGTVYGYTF.

The chain is built from TRBV6-2 or TRBV6-3 and TRBJ2-3; 12 bases fit TRBD2. The CDR3 has 18 residues. Germline V CDR1 and CDR2: MNHEY, SVGEGT. The trim removed 0 bases at V and 2 bases at J, leaving 6 bases unmatched. The CDR3 region has the DNA TGTGCCAGCAGTTACTCTACGACTAGCGGGGGTTTCACAGATACGCAGTATTTT. This codes for CASSYSTTSGGFTDTQYF.

The V gene is TRBV5-4, the J gene TRBJ2-5; no firm D call. The CDR3 totals 15 residues. Germline CDR1 and CDR2: SGHNT and YYREEE (reference sequence). The germline V and J ends were trimmed by 0 bases and 1 base, with 10 bases remaining between them. CDR3 DNA sequence: TGTGCCAGCAGCTTGGCCTATAGTGGCCAAGAGACCCAGTACTTC. Translating it yields CASSLAYSGQETQYF.

V and J are TRBV6-2 or TRBV6-3 and TRBJ2-7, with D perhaps TRBD1 (5 bases). The germline V gene encodes CDR1 MNHEY and CDR2 SVGEGT. Between the trimmed V and J ends, which lost 4 bases and 6 bases, there was a span of 13 bases. The CDR3 totals 13 residues. CDR3 in DNA: TGTGCCAGCAGTTCCTTAAGCCAGGGCGAGCAGTACTTC. It specifies CASSSLSQGEQYF.

The chain employs TRBV5-1 and TRBJ1-4, with D possibly being TRBD1 (6 bases). Germline V CDR1 and CDR2: SGHRS, YFSETQ. V lost 5 bases to trimming and J lost 0 bases, with 11 bases between them. The CDR3 length is 15 residues. The CDR3 region has the DNA TGCGCCAGCAGGGGAGGGGGGTCAACTAATGAAAAACTGTTTTTT. Amino acids: CASRGGGSTNEKLFF.

The gene calls are TRBV18 and TRBJ2-1; D may be TRBD1 (5 bases). CDR1 is KGHSH, CDR2 LQKENI, per germline. The CDR3 contains 15 residues. Trimming removed 0 bases at V and 4 bases at J, with 10 bases between. CDR3 in DNA: TGTGCCAGCTCACCACCGGTGTCAGGGTACAATGAGCAGTTCTTC. Amino acid sequence: CASSPPVSGYNEQFF.

This chain links TRBV7-8 with TRBJ1-1, with D hard to call. Trimming left V 1 base short and J 5 bases short, with 8 bases between. The CDR3 contains 13 residues. Germline-derived CDR1 and CDR2 are SGHVS and FQNEAQ. The CDR3 DNA reads as TGTGCCAGCAGCTTAGTGCAGGTTACTGAAGCTTTCTTT. Translation gives CASSLVQVTEAFF.

V usage is TRBV9 and J usage is TRBJ1-1, with 9 bases fitting TRBD1. The CDR3 length is 15 residues. J gave up 5 bases and V 2 bases, and 7 bases lay outside the gene matches. Germline CDR1 is SGDLS and CDR2 is YYNGEE. The CDR3 protein is CASSVGQGSGTEAFF. The CDR3 DNA reads TGTGCCAGCAGCGTGGGACAGGGATCGGGGACTGAAGCTTTCTTT.

This clone was seen more than once but under ten times. This chain links TRBV5-6 with TRBJ2-2; a possible D gene is TRBD2 (6 bases). The CDR3 extends over 13 amino acids. The V end was cut by 3 bases, the J end by 13 bases, with 16 bases between. Germline values: CDR1 SGHDT, CDR2 YYEEEE. The CDR3 bases are TGTGCCAGCAGCTCTCGATCGGGGGAAGGGCTGTTTTTT. Translated, it gives CASSSRSGEGLFF.

The sample holds a few counts of this clone. The gene calls are TRBV12-3 or TRBV12-4 and TRBJ2-7; TRBD1 is a possible D gene (6 bases). The V and J ends lost 3 bases and 6 bases respectively, with 12 bases between them. This CDR3 region has 13 residues. CDR3 in DNA: TGTGCCAGCAGTTTGGGGACAACGCGCGAGCAGTACTTC. Translated: CASSLGTTREQYF.

The rearrangement joins TRBV7-2 to TRBJ2-1, with 16 positions matching TRBD2. The germline CDR1 and CDR2 sequences are SGHTA and FQGNSA. The CDR3 is 18 residues long. Trimming at V came to 5 bases and at J to 9 bases, leaving 13 bases not matched to a gene. This chain's CDR3 is CASSPRSPGLAGGVEQFF. The CDR3 bases are TGTGCCAGCAGCCCCCGCTCCCCGGGACTAGCGGGGGGGGTTGAGCAGTTCTTC.

This clone was picked up a small number of times. The chain has TRBV7-2 and TRBJ2-7; D call uncertain. The CDR3 is 15 residues long. Trimming cost V 1 base and J 1 base, with 11 bases left between them. Germline V gene data show CDR1 as SGHTA and CDR2 as FQGNSA. The CDR3 DNA reads TGTGCCAGCAGCTTAGGGGCAGCATCATCCTACGAGCAGTACTTC. The encoded protein is CASSLGAASSYEQYF. Filled out from reference TRBV7-2 and TRBJ2-7, the complete variable domain reads GAGVSQSPSNKVTEKGKDVELRCDPISGHTALYWYRQSLGQGLEFLIYFQGNSAPDKSGLPSDRFSAERTGGSVSTLTIQRTQQEDSAVYLCASSLGAASSYEQYFGPGTRLTVT.

V usage is TRBV28 and J usage is TRBJ1-2, with 8 bases aligning to TRBD1. J lost 4 bases, V lost 6 bases, and 16 bases had no gene match. Per the germline V gene, CDR1 is MDHEN and CDR2 is SYDVKM. The CDR3 contains 17 residues. CDR3 sequence: CASSRSVSGQAGYGYTF. CDR3 bases: TGTGCCAGCAGCCGGAGCGTCTCGGGACAGGCGGGCTATGGCTACACCTTC.

The CDR3 reads CASSLVFRGTDTQYF. The CDR3 DNA sequence: TGTGCCAGCAGCTTGGTCTTCAGGGGCACAGATACGCAGTATTTT. The V and J genes are TRBV5-6 and TRBJ2-3; perhaps TRBD1 as D (5 bases). Germline CDR1 SGHDT, CDR2 YYEEEE. The V end lost 0 bases, the J end lost 1 base, and 9 bases lay between the germline ends. The CDR3 loop spans 15 amino acids.

This rearrangement joins TRBV4-1 to TRBJ2-2; D is uncertain. The CDR3 extends over 14 amino acids. Trimming stripped 2 bases from V and 4 bases from J, with 8 bases between. Germline-derived CDR1 and CDR2 are MGHRA and YSYEKL. DNA for the CDR3: TGCGCCAGCAGCCAAAGCAGGCGCACCGGGGAGCTGTTTTTT. It yields the protein CASSQSRRTGELFF.

The chain is built from TRBV27 and TRBJ2-7, with a possible D match to TRBD2 (7 bases). Germline CDR1 reads MNHEY; CDR2 reads SMNVEV (reference sequence). Trimming shortened V by 5 bases and J by 3 bases, and 17 bases separated the two germline ends. The CDR3 contains 15 residues. The CDR3 sequence: CASSPGGGGRYEQYF. The CDR3 DNA reads as TGTGCCAGCAGTCCCGGAGGGGGGGGGCGCTACGAGCAGTACTTC.

The chain combines TRBV7-2 with TRBJ2-1; D is possibly TRBD2 (6 bases). With 3 bases removed from V and 6 bases from J, the gap between germline ends came to 9 bases. The CDR3 loop spans 13 amino acids. CDR1 and CDR2 from the germline V gene are SGHTA and FQGNSA. CDR3 bases: TGTGCCAGCAGCTTTCAGGGAGGCAATGAGCAGTTCTTC. It codes for CASSFQGGNEQFF. The full variable domain, rest sourced from reference TRBV7-2 and TRBJ2-1, is GAGVSQSPSNKVTEKGKDVELRCDPISGHTALYWYRQSLGQGLEFLIYFQGNSAPDKSGLPSDRFSAERTGGSVSTLTIQRTQQEDSAVYLCASSFQGGNEQFFGPGTRLTVL.

The chain carries TRBV19 and TRBJ1-2; D is undetermined. The CDR3 is made up of 14 amino acids. V shed 1 base and J shed 0 bases, with 6 bases lying between them. The V gene's germline CDR1 is LNHDA and CDR2 SQIVND (reference sequence). CDR3 coding DNA: TGTGCCAGTAGTATAGTCGTGTCTAACTATGGCTACACCTTC. This codes for CASSIVVSNYGYTF.

This clone was counted a single time. The chain has TRBV7-2 and TRBJ1-2; no definite D call. Trimming cost V 0 bases and J 3 bases, with 11 bases left between them. The CDR3 runs to 15 residues. Germline V lookup: CDR1 SGHTA, CDR2 FQGNSA. The CDR3 reads CASSLAPQAHYGYTF. CDR3 coding DNA: TGTGCCAGCAGCTTAGCACCGCAAGCCCACTATGGCTACACCTTC.

The chain links TRBV13 to TRBJ1-1; tentative D call: TRBD1 (6 bases). CDR3 length: 13 residues. The V end was cut by 6 bases, the J end by 12 bases, with 20 bases between. Germline-derived CDR1 and CDR2 are PRHDT and FYEKMQ (reference sequence). The DNA of the CDR3 is TGTGCCAGCAGTCTTGGAGGTTGGACAGTAACTTTCTTT. Its protein is CASSLGGWTVTFF.

J is TRBJ1-2 and V is TRBV10-3; the match to TRBD1 covers 10 bases. The J segment lost 4 bases and the V segment lost 2 bases, leaving 4 bases of the junction unmatched. Germline V gene lookup returns CDR1 ENHRY and CDR2 SYGVKD. There are 15 residues in the CDR3. DNA for the CDR3: TGTGCCATCAGTGAGCAAAGGGACAGGGGCTATGGCTACACCTTC. Translated, it gives CAISEQRDRGYGYTF.